This record looks at one T cell receptor beta chain sequence and its context. This sample was included in a study of blood T cell repertoires in COVID-19. Across the study: Acute-phase and convalescent COVID-19 samples originated in the United States, Italy and Spain.

Original processing notes: It was from reference gene primer amplification that nucleated cell counts were estimated. TCRdb keeps only in-frame clones here, not all; method: immunoSEQ multiplex PCR. V and J calls and clone size come straight from that table; D and trimming were deduced from the DNA. The sample has some 220,000 clones, 70% to 90% seen once; the top ten hold about 13%. V was pared by 4 bases and J by 0 bases, with 6 bases of the junction left unmatched. Germline CDR1 reads MDHEN; CDR2 reads SYDVKM. CDR3 length: 16 residues. Specimen: peripheral blood. The chain employs TRBV28 and TRBJ2-3, with 8 bases aligning to TRBD2. The clonotype originates from a human donor in a cohort sampled during active COVID-19. CDR3 sequence (DNA): TGTGCCAGCAGTTGGAGCGGGAGTGGAAGCACAGATACGCAGTATTTT. Its protein is CASSWSGSGSTDTQYF.